This T cell receptor (beta chain) appears in the sequencing data of a study of blood T cell repertoires in COVID-19. The overall study: COVID-19 samples, acute and convalescent, were from the United States, Italy and Spain. Nucleic acid was either cDNA or gDNA, and it came from T cells, B-cell-depleted T cells, or PBMCs.

The germline V gene has CDR1 SGHVS and CDR2 FNYEAQ. The germline V and J ends were trimmed by 5 bases and 8 bases, with 18 bases remaining between them. The CDR3 contains 15 residues. Authors' methods: Counts of nucleated cells, estimated from reference gene primer amplification, were obtained. Generated by immunoSEQ multiplex PCR, the TCRdb table keeps only in-frame clones and is missing some. V and J calls and clone size come straight from that table; D and trimming were deduced from the DNA. The sample consists of about 48,000 clones, 65% to 90% of them appearing once. Sequencing used peripheral blood. The TCR comes from a man aged 40-49 years with acute or convalescent COVID-19. This rearrangement joins TRBV7-6 to TRBJ1-4; D remains ambiguous. CDR3 bases: TGTGCCAGCAGCCCCCGATTGGCGGATGGAGAAAAACTGTTTTTT. Protein product: CASSPRLADGEKLFF.